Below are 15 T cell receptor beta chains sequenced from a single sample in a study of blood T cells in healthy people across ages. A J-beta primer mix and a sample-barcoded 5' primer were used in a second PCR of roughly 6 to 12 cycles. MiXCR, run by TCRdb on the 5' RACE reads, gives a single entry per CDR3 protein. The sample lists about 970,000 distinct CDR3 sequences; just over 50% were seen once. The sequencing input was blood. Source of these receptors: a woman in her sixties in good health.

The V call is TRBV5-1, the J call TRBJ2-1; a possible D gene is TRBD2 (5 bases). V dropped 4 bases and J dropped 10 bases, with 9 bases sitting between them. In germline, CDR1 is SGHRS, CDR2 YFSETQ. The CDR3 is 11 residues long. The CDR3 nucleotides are TGCGCCAGCAGCGTAGCGTGGGAGCAGTTCTTC. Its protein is CASSVAWEQFF.

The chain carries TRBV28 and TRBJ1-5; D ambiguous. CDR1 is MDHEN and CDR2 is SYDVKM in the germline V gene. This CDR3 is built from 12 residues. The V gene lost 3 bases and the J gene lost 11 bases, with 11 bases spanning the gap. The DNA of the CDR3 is TGTGCCAGCAGTTTGGCCGCGTGGGCCCAGCATTTT. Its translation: CASSLAAWAQHF. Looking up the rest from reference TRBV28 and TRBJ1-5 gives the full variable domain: DVKVTQSSRYLVKRTGEKVFLECVQDMDHENMFWYRQDPGLGLRLIYFSYDVKMKEKGDIPEGYSVSREKKERFSLILESASTNQTSMYLCASSLAAWAQHFGDGTRLSIL.

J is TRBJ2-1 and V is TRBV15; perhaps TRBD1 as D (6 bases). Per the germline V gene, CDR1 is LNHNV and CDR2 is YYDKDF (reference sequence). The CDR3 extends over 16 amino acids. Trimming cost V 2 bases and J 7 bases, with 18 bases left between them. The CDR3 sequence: CATSRPGTTVLNEQFF. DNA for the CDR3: TGTGCCACCAGCAGACCCGGGACAACGGTGCTGAATGAGCAGTTCTTC.

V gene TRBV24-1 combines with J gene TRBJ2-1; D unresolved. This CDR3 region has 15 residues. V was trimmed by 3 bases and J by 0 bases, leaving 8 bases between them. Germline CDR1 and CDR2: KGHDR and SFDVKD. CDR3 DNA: TGTGCCACCAGTGATAGGAGATACTCCTACAATGAGCAGTTCTTC. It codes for CATSDRRYSYNEQFF.

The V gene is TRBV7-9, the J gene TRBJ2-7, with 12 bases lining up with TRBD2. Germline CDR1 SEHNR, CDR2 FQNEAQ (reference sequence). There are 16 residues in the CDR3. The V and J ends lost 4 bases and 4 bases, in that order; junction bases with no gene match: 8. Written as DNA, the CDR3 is TGTGCCAGCAGCTATCCTAGCGGGAGGGCTACGTACGAGCAGTACTTC. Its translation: CASSYPSGRATYEQYF.

CDR3: CASSLGLAINEQFF. In DNA form, the CDR3 reads TGTGCCAGCAGCTTGGGACTAGCTATCAATGAGCAGTTCTTC. The J gene is TRBJ2-1, the V gene TRBV5-6; 7 bases fit TRBD2. V lost 0 bases to trimming and J lost 6 bases; unmatched junction nucleotides: 3. This CDR3 has 14 amino acids. Per germline, CDR1 SGHDT and CDR2 YYEEEE.

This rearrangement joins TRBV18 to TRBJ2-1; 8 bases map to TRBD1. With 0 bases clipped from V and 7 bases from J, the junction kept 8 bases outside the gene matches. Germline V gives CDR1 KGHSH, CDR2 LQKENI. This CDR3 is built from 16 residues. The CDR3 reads CASSPPGQGERNEQFF. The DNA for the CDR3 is TGTGCCAGCTCACCACCCGGACAGGGTGAACGGAATGAGCAGTTCTTC. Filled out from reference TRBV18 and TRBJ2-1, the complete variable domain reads NAGVMQNPRHLVRRRGQEARLRCSPMKGHSHVYWYRQLPEEGLKFMVYLQKENIIDESGMPKERFSAEFPKEGPSILRIQQVVRGDSAAYFCASSPPGQGERNEQFFGPGTRLTVL.

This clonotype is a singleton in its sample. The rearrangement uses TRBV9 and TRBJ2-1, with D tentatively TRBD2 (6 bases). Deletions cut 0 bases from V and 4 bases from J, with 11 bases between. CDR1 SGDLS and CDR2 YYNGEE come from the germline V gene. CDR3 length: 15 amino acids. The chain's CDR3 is CASSVASGGYNEQFF. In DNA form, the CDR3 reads TGTGCCAGCAGCGTAGCCAGCGGAGGGTACAATGAGCAGTTCTTC.

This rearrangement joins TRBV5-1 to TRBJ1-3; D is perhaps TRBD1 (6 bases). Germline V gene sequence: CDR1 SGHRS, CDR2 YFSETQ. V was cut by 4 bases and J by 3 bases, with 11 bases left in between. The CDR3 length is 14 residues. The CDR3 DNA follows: TGCGCCAGCAGCCCTACAGGGAATGGAAACACCATATATTTT. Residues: CASSPTGNGNTIYF.

CDR3 bases: TGCAGTGCCCGGGACTCGGGAAGGCATACGCAGTATTTT. Amino acids: CSARDSGRHTQYF. J is TRBJ2-3 and V is TRBV20-1, with D possibly matching TRBD2 (6 bases). CDR3 size: 13 residues. The germline V and J ends were trimmed by 6 bases and 7 bases, with 17 bases remaining between them. Per germline, CDR1 DFQATT and CDR2 SNEGSKA (reference sequence).

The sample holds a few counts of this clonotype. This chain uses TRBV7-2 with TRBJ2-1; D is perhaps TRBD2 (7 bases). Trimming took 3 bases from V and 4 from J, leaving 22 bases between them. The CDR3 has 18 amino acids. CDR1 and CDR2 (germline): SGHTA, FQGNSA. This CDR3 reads CASSFRGAKPSNYNEQFF. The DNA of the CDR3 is TGTGCCAGCAGCTTCCGGGGGGCAAAGCCATCAAATTACAATGAGCAGTTCTTC.

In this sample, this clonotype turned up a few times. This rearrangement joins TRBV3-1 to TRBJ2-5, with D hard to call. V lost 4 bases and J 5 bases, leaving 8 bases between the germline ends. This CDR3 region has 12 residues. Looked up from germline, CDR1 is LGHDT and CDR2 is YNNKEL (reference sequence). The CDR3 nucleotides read TGTGCCAGCAGCCGTATTCGGGAGACCCAGTACTTC. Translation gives CASSRIRETQYF.

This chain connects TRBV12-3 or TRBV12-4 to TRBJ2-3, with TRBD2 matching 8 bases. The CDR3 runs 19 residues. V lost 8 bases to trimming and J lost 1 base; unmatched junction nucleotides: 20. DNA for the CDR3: TGTGCCAGCGCCATGAAACGAGCGGGAGTTATCTCAGGCACAGATACGCAGTATTTT. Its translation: CASAMKRAGVISGTDTQYF.

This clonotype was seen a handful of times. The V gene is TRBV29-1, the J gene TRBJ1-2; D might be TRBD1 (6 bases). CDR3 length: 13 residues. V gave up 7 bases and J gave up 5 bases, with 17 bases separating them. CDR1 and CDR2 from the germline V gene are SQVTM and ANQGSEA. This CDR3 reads CSAVQGSGYGYTF. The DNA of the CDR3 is TGCAGCGCTGTACAGGGCTCTGGGTATGGCTACACCTTC.

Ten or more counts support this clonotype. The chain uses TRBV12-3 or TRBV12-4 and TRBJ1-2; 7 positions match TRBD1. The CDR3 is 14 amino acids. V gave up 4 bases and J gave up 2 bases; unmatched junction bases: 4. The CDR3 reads CASSWDSQNYGYTF. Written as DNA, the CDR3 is TGTGCCAGCAGTTGGGACAGTCAAAACTATGGCTACACCTTC.